The clone carrying this T cell receptor (beta chain) has at least ten counts. Its target is not known. Unique molecular identifiers were used to barcode this TCRbeta library. Using its own MiXCR run on the PCR reads, TCRdb lists one record per CDR3 protein. The data hold about 1,000,000 distinct CDR3 sequences, with roughly 29% observed a single time. The data stem from a study of T-cell reconstitution after alpha-beta-depleted transplantation in children. Whole-study findings and limits: Alpha-beta T cells present about two months after transplant were reported to originate from several hundred expanded graft clones. A year had passed since transplant, and T-cell counts and diversity by then came mostly from newly produced T cells.

The CDR3 is made up of 14 amino acids. Germline CDR1 and CDR2: SGHRS and YFSETQ. V gave up 4 bases and J gave up 4 bases, with 14 bases separating them. This TCR came from a boy under two years old who had a stem cell transplant for SCID, so the T cells may come from the graft donor. Sequenced material: PBMCs, mostly from graft donor cells, taken 360 days after TCRalphabeta/CD19-depleted stem cell transplant. The rearrangement uses TRBV5-1 and TRBJ1-2; no definite D call. The CDR3 loop is CASSLYRETYGYTF. The CDR3, as DNA: TGCGCCAGCAGCCTTTACCGGGAAACCTATGGCTACACCTTC.